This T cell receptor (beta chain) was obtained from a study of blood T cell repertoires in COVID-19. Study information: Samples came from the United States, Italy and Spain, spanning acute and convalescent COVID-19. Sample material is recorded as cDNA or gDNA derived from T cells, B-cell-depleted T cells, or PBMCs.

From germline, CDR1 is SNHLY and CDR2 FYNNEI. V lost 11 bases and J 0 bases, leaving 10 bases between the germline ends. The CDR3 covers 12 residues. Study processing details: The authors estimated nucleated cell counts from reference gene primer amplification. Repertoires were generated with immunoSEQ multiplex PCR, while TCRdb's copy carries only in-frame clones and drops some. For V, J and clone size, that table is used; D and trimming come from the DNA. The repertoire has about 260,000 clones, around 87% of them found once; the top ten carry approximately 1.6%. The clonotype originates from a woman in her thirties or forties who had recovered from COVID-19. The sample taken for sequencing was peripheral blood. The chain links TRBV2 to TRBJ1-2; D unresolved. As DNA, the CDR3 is TGTGCCGGGAGAGAGGCTAACTATGGCTACACCTTC. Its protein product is CAGREANYGYTF.